The 12 T cell receptor beta chains presented below share a single source sample, sequenced in a study of cytotoxic CD8 clonotypes in ibrutinib-treated CLL. Clones were sequenced by immunoSEQ multiplex PCR, and TCRdb holds only the in-frame ones, with some missing. This sample has more than 85,000 clones; more than 75% occur once, and the top ten carry around 32%. The specimen was PBMCs, collected after 12 months of ibrutinib treatment. These receptors came from a human donor with chronic lymphocytic leukemia.

This rearrangement joins TRBV7-9 to TRBJ1-3; D call uncertain. The length of the CDR3 is 15 residues. Trimming stripped 5 bases from V and 3 bases from J, with 14 bases between. Germline loops: CDR1 SEHNR, CDR2 FQNEAQ (reference sequence). The DNA for the CDR3 is TGTGCCAGCAGCCCTCCTTTTCGCCTTGGAAACACCATATATTTT. This codes for CASSPPFRLGNTIYF.

The V gene is TRBV30, the J gene TRBJ2-2; 7 bases fit TRBD2. The CDR3 covers 13 residues. Germline-derived CDR1 and CDR2 are GTSNPN and SVGIG (reference sequence). Trimming removed 5 bases from V and 1 base from J; junction bases left unmatched: 1. Here the CDR3 DNA reads TGTGCCTGGCGCGGGGGGAACACCGGGGAGCTGTTTTTT. Amino acids: CAWRGGNTGELFF.

The chain couples TRBV14 to TRBJ1-6; D is unresolved. V was trimmed by 5 bases and J by 8 bases, leaving 16 bases between them. CDR1 is SGHDN, CDR2 FVKESK, per germline. The CDR3 consists of 15 residues. The CDR3, as DNA: TGTGCCAGCAGCTACCGCGACCCTAGGGATTCACCCCTCCACTTT. It is translated as CASSYRDPRDSPLHF.

The rearrangement uses TRBV5-4 and TRBJ1-1; 8 bases line up with TRBD1. The CDR3 loop spans 16 amino acids. The J segment lost 11 bases and the V segment lost 0 bases, leaving 15 bases of the junction unmatched. Per germline, CDR1 SGHNT and CDR2 YYREEE (reference sequence). CDR3 sequence: CASSLDGAGGSREAFF. The CDR3 coding sequence is TGTGCCAGCAGCTTGGACGGGGCAGGGGGCTCCCGCGAGGCTTTCTTT.

This chain links TRBV18 with TRBJ2-1; D may correspond to TRBD1 or TRBD2 (5 bases each). Germline V CDR1 and CDR2: KGHSH, LQKENI. V was shortened by 2 bases and J by 9 bases, with 5 bases between the two germline ends. CDR3 length: 11 residues. This chain's CDR3 is CASSPGGEQFF. CDR3 nucleotide sequence: TGTGCCAGCTCACCAGGGGGTGAGCAGTTCTTC.

V gene TRBV23-1 combines with J gene TRBJ1-6; D is undetermined. TRBV23-1 is an ORF, and what it does is uncertain. This CDR3 contains 17 residues. V lost 3 bases and J 0 bases, leaving 12 bases between the germline ends. The DNA for the CDR3 is TGCGCCAGCAGTCAGGCCCTTTGGAGCTCCTATAATTCACCCCTCCACTTT. Its protein is CASSQALWSSYNSPLHF.

V usage is TRBV7-9 and J usage is TRBJ2-5; the match to TRBD2 covers 11 bases. CDR1 is SEHNR, CDR2 FQNEAQ, per germline (reference sequence). This CDR3 spans 16 amino acids. V gave up 3 bases and J gave up 2 bases; unmatched junction bases: 5. The CDR3 region is CASSFRLAGSQETQYF. In nucleotides, the CDR3 is TGTGCCAGCAGCTTTCGACTAGCGGGGTCTCAAGAGACCCAGTACTTC. Looking up the rest from reference TRBV7-9 and TRBJ2-5 gives the full variable domain: DTGVSQNPRHKITKRGQNVTFRCDPISEHNRLYWYRQTLGQGPEFLTYFQNEAQLEKSRLLSDRFSAERPKGSFSTLEIQRTEQGDSAMYLCASSFRLAGSQETQYFGPGTRLLVL.

This sequence joins TRBV28 and TRBJ2-3; D gene uncertain. V was cut by 6 bases and J by 0 bases, with 7 bases left in between. CDR1 is MDHEN and CDR2 is SYDVKM in the germline V gene. This CDR3 contains 13 residues. The CDR3 nucleotides are TGTGCCAGCAGGGTAGATAGCACAGATACGCAGTATTTT. Amino acids: CASRVDSTDTQYF.

In its sample, this clone was seen a few times. The V gene is TRBV6-4, the J gene TRBJ1-1, with 10 bases lining up with TRBD1. J gave up 2 bases and V 7 bases, and 1 base lay outside the gene matches. Germline values: CDR1 MRHNA, CDR2 SNTAGT. This CDR3 is 13 amino acids long. CDR3 region: CASTTGGNTEAFF. As DNA, the CDR3 is TGTGCCAGCACGACAGGGGGCAACACTGAAGCTTTCTTT.

J is TRBJ2-7 and V is TRBV5-1; a possible D gene is TRBD1 (6 bases). Germline V gene data show CDR1 as SGHRS and CDR2 as YFSETQ. This CDR3 is built from 15 residues. V was clipped by 7 bases and J by 0 bases, with 17 bases between them. The CDR3: CASAPLQGSSYEQYF. In DNA, the CDR3 is TGCGCCAGCGCTCCCTTACAGGGTAGCTCCTACGAGCAGTACTTC.

The chain joins TRBV7-9 to TRBJ2-5; 9 nucleotides align to TRBD2. Germline trimming cut 1 base from V and 4 bases from J; bases unmatched to any gene: 4. CDR3 length: 15 residues. The V gene's germline CDR1 is SEHNR and CDR2 FQNEAQ (reference sequence). CDR3 coding DNA: TGTGCCAGCAGCTTAGGCGGGGGGGCACGAGAGACCCAGTACTTC. Its protein product is CASSLGGGARETQYF.

The rearrangement joins TRBV25-1 to TRBJ1-2, with D possibly being TRBD1 (5 bases). CDR1 MGHDK and CDR2 SYGVNS come from the germline V gene. The CDR3 runs 14 residues. The V and J ends lost 5 bases and 4 bases respectively, with 14 bases between them. The CDR3 coding sequence is TGTGCCAGCAGTTCGGGGGAGGCGTCCTATGGCTACACCTTC. Protein sequence: CASSSGEASYGYTF.